The clone carrying this T cell receptor beta chain has more than one count but fewer than ten. Its antigen is still unknown. The data are from a study of post-analysis software for immune sequencing data. Study observations and caveats: The five TRBV segments detected at higher frequency in patients than in controls included TRBV5-6, TRBV5-1 and TRBV20-1. Significantly lower normalized Chao1 diversity was found in patients with multiple sclerosis relative to controls.

cDNA libraries of TCR beta carried unique molecular identifiers. The authors obtained roughly 0.5 million cDNA molecules from roughly 1.1 to 9.2 million T cells. One entry per CDR3 protein, called by TCRdb with MiXCR from the PCR reads. In the table there are some 690,000 distinct CDR3 sequences, about 32% of which are singletons. The V and J ends lost 5 bases and 0 bases respectively, with 14 bases between them. In germline, CDR1 is SEHNR, CDR2 FQNEAQ (reference sequence). The CDR3 has 16 amino acids. The source is a girl aged 5-17 years with multiple sclerosis. The sample taken for sequencing was blood. The chain carries TRBV7-9 and TRBJ2-4, with D possibly being TRBD1 or TRBD2 (5 bases each). The CDR3, as DNA: TGTGCCAGCAGCGCCGGGACGGAACTAGCCAAAAACATTCAGTACTTC. It yields the protein CASSAGTELAKNIQYF.